The T cell receptor beta chain under discussion was sequenced for a study of cytomegalovirus exposure and HLA in healthy donors. In the PCR, 60 Vbeta and 13 Jbeta primers were used. Clones were read by immunoSEQ multiplex PCR, and TCRdb kept only the in-frame ones, dropping some. Here the sample spans around 140,000 clones, 70% to 85% being singletons. This clone is a singleton in its sample. Its specificity is unknown. The CDR3 runs to 14 residues. CDR1 is MNHEY, CDR2 SMNVEV, per germline (reference sequence). Trimming stripped 3 bases from V and 7 bases from J, with 12 bases between. Whole-study findings and limits: By a later analysis, the bulk of CMV-associated TCR beta chains appeared HLA-restricted.

The sample comprised PBMCs. The sequence came from a woman aged 55 to 70 in good health and CMV-seropositive. The chain carries TRBV27 and TRBJ1-4; TRBD1 might be the D (5 bases). CDR3 region: CASSLAGRREKLFF. CDR3 sequence (DNA): TGTGCCAGCAGTTTGGCGGGGCGGCGTGAAAAACTGTTTTTT.